Detailed here is one TCR beta chain. The data stem from a study of blood T cell repertoires in COVID-19. Study-wide background: Spain, Italy and the United States supplied samples that represented acute and convalescent COVID-19.

Study processing details: Reference gene primer amplification in the assay estimated nucleated cell counts. Some clones are missing from TCRdb's copy, which holds only in-frame ones; the method was immunoSEQ multiplex PCR. That table gives V, J and clone size, and the DNA gave D and trimming. This table has 230,000 or so clones, 70% to 90% appearing once. The CDR3 totals 18 residues. V lost 3 bases and J lost 4, with 22 bases in between. Germline CDR1 and CDR2: LNHNV and YYDKDF (reference sequence). The receptor was derived from a woman in her thirties or forties with acute COVID-19. The V and J genes are TRBV15 and TRBJ2-1; D is possibly TRBD2 (6 bases). The specimen was PBMCs or T cells enriched from blood (not recorded which). The CDR3 bases are TGTGCCACCAGCAGGAATGATTACGGGCGGGACTCTTACAATGAGCAGTTCTTC. Protein sequence: CATSRNDYGRDSYNEQFF.